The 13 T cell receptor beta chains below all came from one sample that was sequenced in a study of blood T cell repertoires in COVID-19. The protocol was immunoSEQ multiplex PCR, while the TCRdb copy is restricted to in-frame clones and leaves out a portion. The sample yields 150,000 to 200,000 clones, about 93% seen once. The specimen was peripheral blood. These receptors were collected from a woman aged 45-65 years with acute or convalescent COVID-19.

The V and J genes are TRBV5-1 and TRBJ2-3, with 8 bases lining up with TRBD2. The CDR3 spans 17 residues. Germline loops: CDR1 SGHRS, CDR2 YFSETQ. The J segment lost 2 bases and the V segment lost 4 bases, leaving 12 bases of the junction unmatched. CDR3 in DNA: TGCGCCAGCAGCCCACACTCTGGCGGGGGGCTCACAGATACGCAGTATTTT. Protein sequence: CASSPHSGGGLTDTQYF.

The CDR3 sequence: CASSLETGRYGYTF. DNA of the CDR3: TGCGCCAGCAGCTTGGAGACAGGAAGGTATGGCTACACCTTC. The chain links TRBV5-1 to TRBJ1-2; D may be TRBD1 (6 bases). CDR1 is SGHRS, CDR2 YFSETQ, per germline. The CDR3 totals 14 residues. V gave up 0 bases and J gave up 5 bases, with 11 bases separating them.

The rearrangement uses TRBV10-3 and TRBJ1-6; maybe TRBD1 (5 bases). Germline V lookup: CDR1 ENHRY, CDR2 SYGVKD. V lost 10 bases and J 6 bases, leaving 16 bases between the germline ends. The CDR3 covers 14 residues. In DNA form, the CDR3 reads TGTGCCACCTTGGCAGGGAATTTTAATTCACCCCTCCACTTT. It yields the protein CATLAGNFNSPLHF.

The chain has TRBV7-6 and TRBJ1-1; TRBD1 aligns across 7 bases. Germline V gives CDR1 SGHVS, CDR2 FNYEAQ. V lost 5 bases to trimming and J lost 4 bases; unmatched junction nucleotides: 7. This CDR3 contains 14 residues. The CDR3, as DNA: TGTGCCAGCAGCCTAGGGGACAGACTCACTGAAGCTTTCTTT. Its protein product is CASSLGDRLTEAFF.

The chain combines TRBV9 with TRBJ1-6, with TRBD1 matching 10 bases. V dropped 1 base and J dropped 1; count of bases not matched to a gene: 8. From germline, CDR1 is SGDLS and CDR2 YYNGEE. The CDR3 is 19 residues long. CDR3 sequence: CASSVRLGTGESYNSPLHF. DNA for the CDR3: TGTGCCAGCAGCGTACGCCTAGGGACAGGGGAATCCTATAATTCACCCCTCCACTTT.

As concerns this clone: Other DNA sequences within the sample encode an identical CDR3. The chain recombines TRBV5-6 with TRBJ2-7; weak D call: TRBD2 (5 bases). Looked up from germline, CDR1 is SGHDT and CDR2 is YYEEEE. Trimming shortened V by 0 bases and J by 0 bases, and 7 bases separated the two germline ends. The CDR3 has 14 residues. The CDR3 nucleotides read TGTGCCAGCAGCTTGGGACTACTCTCCTACGAGCAGTACTTC. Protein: CASSLGLLSYEQYF.

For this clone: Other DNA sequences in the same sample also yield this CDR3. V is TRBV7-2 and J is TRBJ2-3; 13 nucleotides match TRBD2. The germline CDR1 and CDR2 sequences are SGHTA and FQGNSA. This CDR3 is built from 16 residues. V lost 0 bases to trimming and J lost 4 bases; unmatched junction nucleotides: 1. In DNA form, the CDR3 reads TGTGCCAGCAGCTTAGCACTAGCGGGAGGGGCAGATACGCAGTATTTT. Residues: CASSLALAGGADTQYF.

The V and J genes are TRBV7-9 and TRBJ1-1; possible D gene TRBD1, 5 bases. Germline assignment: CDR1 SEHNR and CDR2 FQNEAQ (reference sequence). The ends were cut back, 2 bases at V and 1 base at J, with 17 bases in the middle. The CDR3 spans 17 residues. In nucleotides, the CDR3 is TGTGCCAGCAGCTTATCAGGACATACTATGAAGAACACTGAAGCTTTCTTT. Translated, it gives CASSLSGHTMKNTEAFF.

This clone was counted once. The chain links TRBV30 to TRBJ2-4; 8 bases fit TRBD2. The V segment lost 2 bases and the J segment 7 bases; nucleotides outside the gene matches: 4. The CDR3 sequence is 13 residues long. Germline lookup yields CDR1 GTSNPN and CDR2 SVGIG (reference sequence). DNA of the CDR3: TGTGCCTGGAGTAGCGGGGGCTGGAACATTCAGTACTTC. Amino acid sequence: CAWSSGGWNIQYF. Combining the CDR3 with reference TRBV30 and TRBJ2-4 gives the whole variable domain SQTIHQWPATLVQPVGSPLSLECTVEGTSNPNLYWYRQAAGRGLQLLFYSVGIGQISSEVPQNLSASRPQDRQFILSSKKLLLSDSGFYLCAWSSGGWNIQYFGAGTRLSVL.

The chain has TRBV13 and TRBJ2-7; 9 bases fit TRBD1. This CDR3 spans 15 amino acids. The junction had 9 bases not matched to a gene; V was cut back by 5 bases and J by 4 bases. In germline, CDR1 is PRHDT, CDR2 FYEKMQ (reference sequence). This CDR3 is CASSQPPGQGYEQYF. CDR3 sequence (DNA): TGTGCCAGCAGCCAGCCCCCGGGACAGGGTTACGAGCAGTACTTC. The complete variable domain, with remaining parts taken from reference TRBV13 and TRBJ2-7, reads AAGVIQSPRHLIKEKRETATLKCYPIPRHDTVYWYQQGPGQDPQFLISFYEKMQSDKGSIPDRFSAQQFSDYHSELNMSSLELGDSALYFCASSQPPGQGYEQYFGPGTRLTVT.

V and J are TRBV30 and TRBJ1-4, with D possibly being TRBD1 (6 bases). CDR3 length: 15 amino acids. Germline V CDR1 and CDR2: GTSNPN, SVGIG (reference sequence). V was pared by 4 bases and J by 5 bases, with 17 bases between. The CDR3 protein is CAWNDPGTSNEKLFF. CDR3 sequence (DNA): TGTGCCTGGAACGACCCCGGGACATCGAATGAAAAACTGTTTTTT.

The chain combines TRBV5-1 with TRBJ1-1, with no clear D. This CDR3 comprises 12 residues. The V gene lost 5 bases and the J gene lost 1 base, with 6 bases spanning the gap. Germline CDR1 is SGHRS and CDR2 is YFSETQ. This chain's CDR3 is CASRGENTEAFF. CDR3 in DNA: TGCGCCAGCAGGGGAGAGAACACTGAAGCTTTCTTT.

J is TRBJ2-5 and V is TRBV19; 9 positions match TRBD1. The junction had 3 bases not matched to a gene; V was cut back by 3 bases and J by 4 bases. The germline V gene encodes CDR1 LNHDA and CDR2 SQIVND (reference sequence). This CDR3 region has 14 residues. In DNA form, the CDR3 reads TGTGCCAGTAGTATTACAGGGGGCGGAGAGACCCAGTACTTC. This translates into CASSITGGGETQYF.